This T cell receptor (beta chain) emerged from a study of radiotherapy plus CTLA-4 blockade in lung cancer (dated by TCRdb to the late 2010s). Context from the whole study: Objective responses occurred in around 20% of enrolled patients, and around 29% achieved disease control.

Points the paper makes about the study in general: The strongest predictors of response, as reported, were early dynamic changes in blood T cell clones along with a rise in serum interferon-beta after radiation. TCR clones derived from tumors expanded in peripheral blood after treatment with radiotherapy and ipilimumab.

Libraries were constructed by the immunoSEQ multiplex PCR assay. This is the immuneACCESS table as TCRdb keeps it, with only in-frame sequences that have V and J called. A part of the clones is gone; compared with another copy, unresolved V genes explain less than half, and the rest is unexplained. The sample table lists 30,000 to 35,000 clones, less than 75% of them with a count of one. The top ten clonotypes cover 4% of the sample. In this study, focal radiation therapy paired with CTLA-4 blockade (ipilimumab) was tested in patients who had chemo-refractory metastatic non-small-cell lung cancer. Ends trimmed: V by 4 bases, J by 2 bases; bases unmatched to a gene: 9. The CDR3 contains 17 residues, cysteine and phenylalanine counted. Left in the record is the CDR3 DNA by itself, 51 bases read in frame from the first base. Per the germline V gene, MGHRA is the CDR1 and YSYEKL is the CDR2. A note on this clone: The specificity of this receptor is unknown. No base-level quality is on record; no much larger clone is a single base apart.

The rearrangement combines TRBV4-1 with TRBJ2-1, with TRBD1 identical over 9 junction bases. Source: peripheral blood, taken from a patient treated with radiotherapy plus ipilimumab. The sequence was collected from a human donor with non-small cell lung cancer who had stable disease on radiotherapy plus ipilimumab. For the CDR3, the sequence is CASSLGVRTGAYNEQFF. The bases read TGCGCCAGCAGCCTTGGTGTGAGGACAGGGGCCTACAATGAGCAGTTCTTC.